The clone carrying this TCR beta chain was observed a handful of times. This sample is drawn from a study of blood T cell repertoires in COVID-19. V was pared by 0 bases and J by 4 bases, with 3 bases of the junction left unmatched. Germline V gives CDR1 SGHRS, CDR2 YFSETQ. The CDR3 is 15 amino acids. TCRdb's copy holds only in-frame clones and misses some; the assay was immunoSEQ multiplex PCR. The profile covers 300,000 to 500,000 clones, with around nine tenths appearing a single time and about 0.89% taken by the ten largest. Input material: PBMCs or T cells enriched from blood (not recorded which). The receptor's source is a woman under 40 with acute COVID-19. This chain joins TRBV5-1 and TRBJ1-2; 10 bases map to TRBD1. CDR3 DNA: TGCGCCAGCAGCTTGGGACAGGGGGCCCTCTATGGCTACACCTTC. This codes for CASSLGQGALYGYTF.